These T cell receptor beta chains were read from a single sample in a study of T cells in localized non-small cell lung cancer. Clones were sequenced by immunoSEQ multiplex PCR, and TCRdb holds only the in-frame ones, with some missing. This table holds 40,000 or so clones, roughly 86% found once. Sequencing used peripheral blood, obtained before any cancer treatment. The receptors were gathered from a man between 40 and 69 years old with stage I lung adenocarcinoma. The CDR3 runs from the conserved cysteine through the conserved F or W. A D gene is named only where the DNA matches it firmly. Some rows have no size entry. The others give once, few or many, or a class for an expanded clone.

D,V,size,J,CDR3,DNA
TRBD1,TRBV2,medium-sized,TRBJ1-2,CASSYRDRPNYGYTF,TGTGCCAGCAGTTACCGGGACAGGCCTAACTATGGCTACACCTTC
.,TRBV18,.,TRBJ1-1,CASSLLGEAFF,TGTGCCAGCTCACTCCTGGGTGAAGCTTTCTTT
.,TRBV27,.,TRBJ2-4,CATRGELAKNIQYF,TGTGCCACCCGAGGGGAGCTAGCCAAAAACATTCAGTACTTC
.,TRBV19,.,TRBJ2-7,CASSSHPNREQYF,TGTGCCAGTAGTTCCCATCCCAACCGCGAGCAGTACTTC
TRBD2,TRBV5-4,.,TRBJ2-1,CASSLEGGSAFYEQFF,TGTGCCAGCAGCTTGGAGGGCGGGAGCGCCTTTTATGAGCAGTTCTTC
TRBD2,TRBV7-2,once,TRBJ2-7,CASSRGLAGLYEQYF,TGTGCCAGCAGCAGGGGACTAGCGGGGCTCTACGAGCAGTACTTC
.,TRBV7-2,.,TRBJ2-7,CASSPTSNEQYF,TGTGCCAGCAGCCCGACGAGCAACGAGCAGTACTTC
.,TRBV5-4,.,TRBJ2-1,CASSSPGTEQFF,TGTGCCAGCAGTTCTCCAGGGACCGAGCAGTTCTTC
.,TRBV7-3,few,TRBJ1-4,CASSVSPSPNEKLFF,TGTGCCAGCAGCGTCTCCCCTAGCCCTAATGAAAAACTGTTTTTT
TRBD1,TRBV5-6,once,TRBJ2-3,CASSYYRGRTDTQYF,TGTGCCAGCAGTTATTACAGGGGCCGCACAGATACGCAGTATTTT
TRBD1,TRBV7-2,once,TRBJ2-7,CASSTRQGYYGEQYF,TGTGCCAGCAGCACAAGACAGGGGTATTATGGCGAGCAGTACTTC
.,TRBV27,.,TRBJ1-2,CASSLLGGGHRNYGYTF,TGTGCCAGCAGTTTGCTGGGGGGGGGACACCGAAACTATGGCTACACCTTC
TRBD1,TRBV13,.,TRBJ1-3,CASSFGTGTGNTIYF,TGTGCCAGCAGCTTCGGGACAGGGACCGGAAACACCATATATTTT
.,TRBV4-3,.,TRBJ2-5,CASSQGLGYQETQYF,TGCGCCAGCAGCCAAGGTCTAGGGTACCAAGAGACCCAGTACTTC
TRBD2,TRBV7-9,.,TRBJ2-7,CASSSPAGAYEQYF,TGTGCCAGCAGCTCCCCAGCGGGAGCCTACGAGCAGTACTTC
TRBD1,TRBV9,.,TRBJ1-5,CASSVGTGDSNQPQHF,TGTGCCAGCAGCGTAGGAACAGGGGATAGCAATCAGCCCCAGCATTTT
.,TRBV25-1,.,TRBJ1-4,CASSFEGREKLFF,TGTGCCAGCAGCTTTGAGGGGCGTGAAAAACTGTTTTTT
TRBD1,TRBV28,.,TRBJ2-1,CASSSPDRVNNEQFF,TGTGCCAGCAGTTCCCCTGACAGGGTCAACAATGAGCAGTTCTTC
.,TRBV28,.,TRBJ1-5,CASSPGTSNQPQHF,TGTGCCAGCAGTCCTGGGACTAGCAATCAGCCCCAGCATTTT
.,TRBV6-5,.,TRBJ1-2,CASSYISGYGYTF,TGTGCCAGCAGTTACATATCCGGGTATGGCTACACCTTC
TRBD1,TRBV28,.,TRBJ2-4,CASSSGGPRGKNIQYF,TGTGCCAGCAGCTCAGGGGGACCTAGGGGCAAAAACATTCAGTACTTC
TRBD1,TRBV7-8,.,TRBJ1-1,CASLRDRGNTEAFF,TGTGCCAGCCTGAGGGACAGGGGGAACACTGAAGCTTTCTTT
.,TRBV18,.,TRBJ1-4,CASSPTSSTNEKLFF,TGTGCCAGCTCACCGACCAGTTCAACTAATGAAAAACTGTTTTTT
TRBD2,TRBV20-1,.,TRBJ2-5,CSANRGGTQYF,TGCAGTGCCAACCGGGGGGGGACCCAGTACTTC
.,TRBV18,.,TRBJ1-1,CASSPATLNTEAFF,TGTGCCAGCTCACCTGCGACCCTGAACACTGAAGCTTTCTTT
.,TRBV27,.,TRBJ2-7,CASSSNGHEQYF,TGTGCCAGCAGTTCGAACGGACACGAGCAGTACTTC
TRBD2,TRBV19,.,TRBJ2-2,CASSVGTSGNTGELFF,TGTGCCAGTAGTGTGGGGACTAGCGGGAACACCGGGGAGCTGTTTTTT
.,TRBV5-8,.,TRBJ2-1,CASSLDRNEQFF,TGTGCCAGCAGCTTGGACAGGAATGAGCAGTTCTTC
.,TRBV2,.,TRBJ2-5,CASSDLTAQETQYF,TGTGCCAGCAGCGACCTGACAGCCCAAGAGACCCAGTACTTC
.,TRBV2,.,TRBJ1-4,CASKDIREKLFF,TGTGCCAGCAAAGACATTCGGGAAAAACTGTTTTTT
.,TRBV4-2,.,TRBJ1-2,CASSPGGGINYGYTF,TGTGCCAGCAGCCCCGGGGGGGGCATTAATTATGGCTACACCTTC